The sequence of this T cell receptor (beta chain) was determined in a study of blood T cell repertoires in COVID-19 (dated by TCRdb to between 2020 and 2021). For context, the study as a whole: The collaborator samples originated in the United States, Italy and Spain and spanned the acute and convalescent phases of COVID-19. The prospective study material was composed of cDNA or gDNA derived from T cells, B-cell-depleted T cells, or PBMCs. Deeply sampled blood TCRbeta repertoires from subjects exposed to, actively infected with, or recovered from COVID-19 were included in the dataset. The repertoires were released in a freely available public database intended as a resource for research on the immune response to SARS-CoV-2. The samples were drawn from the first 160 participants of the ongoing ImmuneRACE study and from over 950 subjects provided by 6 global collaborators. Sample metadata almost always included a de-identified subject ID, COVID-19 status, age in years and sex. Where available, HLA class I and class II types were obtained from metadata supplied by the sample provider rather than from assay-based typing. The study at large found these results: The quantity of clinical and demographic metadata differed by source and by participant and was supplied without curation.

Including cysteine and phenylalanine, the CDR3 has 15 amino acids. Only CDR3 DNA is held: 45 bases, read in frame from base 1. As encoded in the germline V gene (reference sequence), CDR1 is LGHDT while CDR2 is YNNKEL. Trimming accounts for 4 bases at V and 5 bases at J, while the number of junction bases matched to no gene is 2. Concerning this clone itself: Its specific antigen is unknown. No base qualities exist here, and no much larger clone lies one base off it. Other DNA sequences within the sample encode an identical CDR3.

In Seattle, one collaborating source enrolled patients while the infection was active and tracked those patients longitudinally over the course of disease. Each collaborating institution followed its own protocols to collect whole blood in K2EDTA tubes. For TCRbeta analysis, collaborators shipped samples as frozen whole blood, isolated PBMCs, or DNA extracted from either of those sample types. The immunoSEQ Assay, a bias-controlled multiplex PCR, was used to amplify TCRbeta CDR3 regions from genomic DNA. Per the original workflow: Within the assay, amplification of reference gene primers was used to estimate how many nucleated cells each sample contained. To quantify the absolute abundance of each unique TCRbeta CDR3 rearrangement, sequence reads were collapsed and filtered. For each sample, productive Simpson clonality was calculated as the square root of Simpson's diversity index over productive rearrangements. The table comes from immuneACCESS by way of TCRdb, which keeps in-frame sequences with V and J called. Part of the clones is missing from these tables; in studies checked, under half for an unresolved V gene and the rest for unknown reasons. The DNA gave D and trimming, while V, J and clone size come from that table. The sample has more than 300,000 clones on record, around 87% of them singletons. In total, the top ten clones hold more than 9% of the sample.

This TCR was sampled from a woman aged 25 to 39 with COVID-19, enrolled during active disease. The sample comprised peripheral blood. The chain joins TRBV3-1 (or the pseudogene TRBV3-2) to TRBJ2-2; TRBD2 fits 12 bases in the junction. The DNA sequence is as follows: TGTGCCAGCAGCCCTAGCGGGAGGGGAACCGGGGAGCTGTTTTTT. This translates into CASSPSGRGTGELFF.